This TCR beta chain appears in the sequencing data of a study of blood T cell repertoires in COVID-19. CDR1 is PRHDT and CDR2 is FYEKMQ in the germline V gene (reference sequence). The CDR3 runs 13 residues. Trimming took 5 bases from V and 10 from J, leaving 18 bases between them. Repertoires were generated with immunoSEQ multiplex PCR, while TCRdb's copy carries only in-frame clones and drops some. The sample shows about 100,000 clones, about 85% of them seen only once. The chain couples TRBV13 to TRBJ2-7, with TRBD2 as a possible D gene (6 bases). This TCR came from a man aged 45 to 65 with active or convalescent COVID-19. Sequenced input: peripheral blood. CDR3 sequence: CASSPGGINTQYF. DNA for the CDR3: TGTGCCAGCAGCCCTGGGGGGATCAACACCCAGTACTTC.